Below, 29 T cell receptor beta chains from the same sample are listed, as sequenced in a study of blood T cells in healthy people across ages. Next came a second PCR, run for roughly 6 to 11 cycles, which used a sample-barcoded 5' primer along with a J-beta primer mix. Each CDR3 protein is one row after TCRdb ran MiXCR on the 5' RACE reads. Among roughly 650,000 distinct CDR3 sequences, approximately 30% were seen once, and the ten largest hold approximately 15%. Specimen: blood. These TCRs come from a woman older than 75 in good health.

This clonotype was counted ten times or more. The V gene is TRBV3-1, the J gene TRBJ2-1; no clear D gene. Trimming removed 0 bases from V and 4 bases from J, with 10 bases in between. Germline V lookup: CDR1 LGHDT, CDR2 YNNKEL (reference sequence). This CDR3 comprises 15 residues. The CDR3 DNA is TGTGCCAGCAGCCAAGATTTGCCACGTTACAATGAGCAGTTCTTC. It specifies CASSQDLPRYNEQFF.

This clonotype was seen repeatedly, ten times or more. This chain joins TRBV5-6 and TRBJ2-3; the D gene is possibly TRBD1 (5 bases). Germline V gene sequence: CDR1 SGHDT, CDR2 YYEEEE. V was trimmed by 4 bases and J by 0 bases, leaving 9 bases between them. The CDR3 consists of 14 residues. CDR3 protein: CASSRQPSTDTQYF. For the CDR3, the DNA is TGTGCCAGCAGCCGACAGCCTAGCACAGATACGCAGTATTTT.

Ten or more counts support this clonotype. The chain links TRBV14 to TRBJ2-7; 8 positions agree with TRBD1. CDR1 SGHDN and CDR2 FVKESK come from the germline V gene. CDR3 length: 15 residues. V lost 3 bases, J lost 3 bases, and 7 bases stayed unmatched. Here the CDR3 reads CASSHIGQGNYEQYF. The CDR3 DNA follows: TGTGCCAGCAGCCACATAGGACAGGGTAACTACGAGCAGTACTTC.

Ten or more counts support this clonotype. The chain combines TRBV4-2 with TRBJ2-1; either TRBD1 or TRBD2 may supply D (5 bases each). In germline, CDR1 is LGHNA, CDR2 YNFKEQ. The CDR3 extends over 15 amino acids. Trimming left V 0 bases short and J 7 bases short, with 13 bases between. CDR3: CASSQDGADRNEQFF. In DNA form, the CDR3 reads TGTGCCAGCAGCCAAGACGGGGCGGATAGGAATGAGCAGTTCTTC.

A word on this clonotype: A junction end diverges from the germline sequence, so it may reflect a read error. The J gene is TRBJ2-2, the V gene TRBV29-1; TRBD1 aligns across 8 bases. The CDR3 runs to 13 residues. CDR1 SQVTM and CDR2 ANQGSEA come from the germline V gene. The CDR3, as DNA: TGCGGCGTGGCCGGGACAGGCACCGGGGAGCTGTTTTTT. It is translated as CGVAGTGTGELFF.

This clonotype has only one observation. Just one base apart from a much larger clone, this may be a read error. This sequence joins TRBV6-1 and TRBJ1-2; 9 bases agree with TRBD1. Germline CDR1 and CDR2: MNHNS and SASEGT. This CDR3 region has 18 residues. CDR3 amino acids: CAGRKTTRTGARGDGYTF. CDR3 coding DNA: TGTGCCGGCAGAAAGACGACCCGGACAGGGGCCAGAGGGGATGGCTACACCTTC.

This chain links TRBV7-3 with TRBJ2-1; D is tentatively TRBD1 or TRBD2 (6 bases each). Germline V gene sequence: CDR1 SGHTA, CDR2 FQGTGA. V gave up 6 bases and J gave up 8 bases, with 17 bases separating them. The CDR3 has 14 residues. The CDR3 bases are TGTGCCAGCAGGATAGAGGCAGGGGAGGATGAGCAGTTCTTC. This codes for CASRIEAGEDEQFF.

This clonotype was seen only once. The CDR3: CASSQDWGDEQYF. CDR3 in DNA: TGTGCCAGCAGCCAAGATTGGGGCGACGAGCAGTACTTC. The chain carries TRBV3-1 and TRBJ2-7; weak D call: TRBD1 (5 bases). V dropped 0 bases and J dropped 5 bases, with 8 bases sitting between them. The CDR3 totals 13 residues. Germline V gene sequence: CDR1 LGHDT, CDR2 YNNKEL (reference sequence).

The sample holds many counts of this clonotype. J is TRBJ2-3 and V is TRBV20-1; D not certain. Trimming pared 3 bases from V and 0 bases from J, leaving 13 bases between. CDR3 length: 15 amino acids. Germline V gives CDR1 DFQATT, CDR2 SNEGSKA (reference sequence). The chain's CDR3 is CSASARETSTDTQYF. For the CDR3, the DNA is TGCAGTGCTAGCGCCCGCGAAACTAGCACAGATACGCAGTATTTT.

This clonotype has at least ten counts. This rearrangement joins TRBV5-1 to TRBJ2-5; 8 bases agree with TRBD1. The CDR3 runs to 15 residues. Unmatched junction bases numbered 7, after V lost 1 base and J lost 5 bases. The germline V gene encodes CDR1 SGHRS and CDR2 YFSETQ. CDR3: CASSLNSGGRETQYF. Written as DNA, the CDR3 is TGCGCCAGCAGCTTGAATTCAGGGGGCAGGGAGACCCAGTACTTC.

This clonotype is labeled medium-sized. The chain joins TRBV20-1 to TRBJ2-1; 7 nucleotides match TRBD1. The CDR3 extends over 14 amino acids. CDR1 is DFQATT, CDR2 SNEGSKA, per germline (reference sequence). With V trimmed by 5 bases and J by 0 bases, 4 bases remained unmatched. The CDR3 region is CSAGGQDSYNEQFF. The CDR3 DNA sequence: TGCAGTGCTGGAGGACAGGACTCCTACAATGAGCAGTTCTTC.

Of note for this clonotype: Given a much more abundant clone one base away, this may be a read error. This chain uses TRBV7-9 with TRBJ2-7; 7 nucleotides match TRBD1. The closer fit of TRBJ2-4 to the DNA end suggests the J call may be wrong. The CDR3 extends over 15 amino acids. Germline loops: CDR1 SEHNR, CDR2 FQNEAQ (reference sequence). The CDR3 here is CASSPRDSLKSIQYF. The CDR3 bases are TGTGCCAGCAGCCCCCGGGACAGCCTAAAAAGCATTCAGTACTTC.

V gene TRBV20-1 combines with J gene TRBJ2-1; 7 bases fit TRBD2. CDR3 length: 15 residues. Trimming cost V 7 bases and J 0 bases; bases outside gene matches: 9. Germline V gene sequence: CDR1 DFQATT, CDR2 SNEGSKA (reference sequence). DNA of the CDR3: TGCAGTGTGGCTAGCGGAGGCGGCTCCTACAATGAGCAGTTCTTC. Its translation: CSVASGGGSYNEQFF.

The V and J genes are TRBV4-2 and TRBJ2-5, with 10 positions matching TRBD1. Near its end, the DNA agrees better with TRBJ2-7, so the J call may be wrong. The CDR3 covers 15 residues. The germline gives CDR1 LGHNA, CDR2 YNFKEQ. The CDR3: CASSHSGTGAYEQYF. CDR3 nucleotides: TGTGCCAGCAGCCATTCCGGGACAGGGGCCTACGAGCAGTACTTC.

The V call is TRBV9, the J call TRBJ2-4, with D perhaps matching TRBD2 (6 bases). Near its end, the DNA agrees better with TRBJ2-7, so the J call may be wrong. From germline, CDR1 is SGDLS and CDR2 YYNGEE. CDR3 length: 14 residues. This CDR3 reads CASSYGGNFYEQYF. The DNA of the CDR3 is TGTGCCAGCAGCTACGGGGGAAACTTCTACGAGCAGTACTTC.

This clonotype came up once. The chain couples TRBV6-1 to TRBJ1-1, with D hard to call. This CDR3 is 15 amino acids long. Germline values: CDR1 MNHNS, CDR2 SASEGT. Trimming removed 5 bases at V and 0 bases at J, with 13 bases between. The CDR3 loop reads CASSTTGRMNTEAFF. The CDR3 DNA reads TGTGCCAGCAGTACCACGGGGAGGATGAACACTGAAGCTTTCTTT.

This clonotype was found many times. The rearrangement uses TRBV4-3 and TRBJ2-1, with 14 bases lining up with TRBD2. Germline V lookup: CDR1 LGHNA, CDR2 YSLEER. Germline trimming cut 4 bases from V and 5 bases from J; bases unmatched to any gene: 4. This CDR3 has 16 residues. The CDR3 nucleotides read TGCGCCAGCAGCCCGACTAGCGGGGGGGGAGACAATGAGCAGTTCTTC. It yields the protein CASSPTSGGGDNEQFF.

This clonotype appeared many times. The chain recombines TRBV7-2 with TRBJ2-1, with D maybe TRBD2 (7 bases). V was trimmed by 0 bases and J by 2 bases, leaving 11 bases between them. The CDR3 runs 16 residues. The germline gives CDR1 SGHTA, CDR2 FQGNSA. The CDR3, as DNA: TGTGCCAGCAGCTTAGCGGGGGGGCGAACCTACAATGAGCAGTTCTTC. Translating it yields CASSLAGGRTYNEQFF.

This clonotype was seen more than once but under ten times. V gene TRBV12-3 or TRBV12-4 combines with J gene TRBJ1-3; no firm D call. The CDR3 totals 14 residues. The V end lost 5 bases, the J end lost 4 bases, and 12 bases lay between the germline ends. As DNA, the CDR3 is TGTGCCAGCAGTCCCCCGGGGTTGGGAAACACCATATATTTT. Encoded protein: CASSPPGLGNTIYF.

In this sample, this clonotype turned up many times. The chain recombines TRBV2 with TRBJ2-5; 7 nucleotides align to TRBD1. This CDR3 contains 15 residues. Germline loops: CDR1 SNHLY, CDR2 FYNNEI. V gave up 4 bases and J gave up 4 bases; unmatched junction bases: 9. In DNA form, the CDR3 reads TGTGCCAGCAGTGGGAACAGGGGATTACGAGAGACCCAGTACTTC. This sequence encodes CASSGNRGLRETQYF.

The rearrangement joins TRBV12-3 or TRBV12-4 to TRBJ2-7; D is unresolved. Deletions cut 1 base from V and 4 bases from J, with 11 bases between. The CDR3 covers 14 residues. CDR3 region: CASSLGLKSYEQYF. In nucleotides, the CDR3 is TGTGCCAGCAGTTTAGGATTGAAGAGTTACGAGCAGTACTTC.

The sample holds one count of this clonotype. A read error may account for a junction end that differs from germline. The chain joins TRBV4-2 to TRBJ2-3; TRBD2 is a possible D gene (6 bases). Germline CDR1 is LGHNA and CDR2 is YNFKEQ. The CDR3 contains 19 residues. The CDR3 region is CANSPTNHGLAGTTDTQYF. DNA of the CDR3: TGTGCCAACAGCCCCACAAACCACGGCCTGGCGGGGACCACAGATACGCAGTATTTT.

This clonotype has more than one count but fewer than ten. This chain connects TRBV6-6 to TRBJ2-2, with D perhaps matching TRBD1 (6 bases). Germline loops: CDR1 MNHNY, CDR2 SVGAGI (reference sequence). The CDR3 runs 14 residues. Trimming shortened V by 8 bases and J by 0 bases, and 10 bases separated the two germline ends. The CDR3 spells CASDGGANTGELFF. CDR3 DNA sequence: TGTGCCAGCGATGGGGGCGCGAACACCGGGGAGCTGTTTTTT.

The chain employs TRBV25-1 and TRBJ1-4, with D unresolved. Per the germline V gene, CDR1 is MGHDK and CDR2 is SYGVNS. CDR3 length: 14 residues. Trimming removed 8 bases from V and 4 bases from J, with 14 bases in between. CDR3 in amino acids: CASCPAGFNEKLFF. The CDR3 DNA reads TGTGCCAGCTGCCCGGCTGGCTTTAATGAAAAACTGTTTTTT.

A note on this clonotype: One end of the junction varies from germline; a read error may be responsible. The genes are TRBV18 and TRBJ1-4, with a weak D call TRBD1 (6 bases). The V gene's germline CDR1 is KGHSH and CDR2 LQKENI. CDR3 length: 15 amino acids. The CDR3 protein is CASSSQGNDNEKLFF. For the CDR3, the DNA is TGTGCCAGCTCATCCCAGGGGAACGATAATGAAAAGCTGTTTTTT. The full variable domain, its missing parts supplied by reference TRBV18 and TRBJ1-4, is NAGVMQNPRHLVRRRGQEARLRCSPMKGHSHVYWYRQLPEEGLKFMVYLQKENIIDESGMPKERFSAEFPKEGPSILRIQQVVRGDSAAYFCASSSQGNDNEKLFFGSGTQLSVL.

This clonotype was counted many times. V is TRBV7-3 and J is TRBJ2-3, with D perhaps given as TRBD1 or TRBD2 (6 bases each). CDR3 length: 14 residues. V was clipped by 5 bases and J by 4 bases, with 13 bases between them. The germline V gene encodes CDR1 SGHTA and CDR2 FQGTGA. The CDR3 nucleotides read TGTGCCAGCAGCCGGGGGCTTAAGGCAGATACGCAGTATTTT. This codes for CASSRGLKADTQYF.

In this sample, this clonotype turned up many times. The chain employs TRBV12-3 or TRBV12-4 and TRBJ2-7; 9 bases map to TRBD2. There are 13 residues in the CDR3. V shed 10 bases and J 9 bases; nucleotides not matched to a gene: 13. CDR3 protein: CATTSGAGGGQYF. The CDR3 DNA follows: TGTGCCACCACCTCTGGGGCGGGAGGGGGGCAGTACTTC.

This clonotype has only a few counts. V gene TRBV30 combines with J gene TRBJ2-1, with 11 bases fitting TRBD2. V lost 3 bases, J lost 3 bases, and 4 bases stayed unmatched. The CDR3 runs 15 residues. Germline CDR1 and CDR2: GTSNPN and SVGIG (reference sequence). Written as DNA, the CDR3 is TGTGCCTGGAGCGCTAGCGGGGGGAACTACAATGAGCAGTTCTTC. It specifies CAWSASGGNYNEQFF.

A remark on this clonotype: It may be a read error: a sequence one base away is much more abundant. The rearrangement links TRBV12-3 or TRBV12-4 to TRBJ1-4, with 8 bases that match TRBD1. Trimming at V came to 5 bases and at J to 0 bases, leaving 5 bases not matched to a gene. This CDR3 has 16 residues. DNA of the CDR3: TGTGCCAGCAGTCATCTACAGGGGGCAACTAATGAAAAACTGTTTTTT. Protein product: CASSHLQGATNEKLFF.